What follows are 18 T cell receptor beta chains derived from one specimen sequenced in a study of blood T cell repertoires in COVID-19 (dated by TCRdb to about 2020). The library was produced with the immunoSEQ multiplex PCR assay. TCRdb obtained this table from immuneACCESS and retained in-frame rearrangements with V and J assigned. These tables miss some clones; where compared with another copy, unresolved V genes account for less than half of the shortfall, and the remainder is unexplained. Within this sample are approximately 100,000 clones, with 81% of them counted one time only. The ten largest clones add up to more than 9% of the sample. Sequences were obtained from peripheral blood. These TCRs come from a human donor in a cohort sampled during active COVID-19.

The chain couples TRBV2 to TRBJ1-6, with 9 bases lining up with TRBD1. The ends lost 3 bases at V and 9 bases at J; junction bases unmatched: 6. In germline, CDR1 is SNHLY, CDR2 FYNNEI. The CDR3 has 15 residues. The CDR3 region is CASSDGDRGSSPLHF. Here the CDR3 DNA reads TGTGCCAGCAGTGACGGAGACAGGGGGTCTTCACCCCTCCACTTT.

The chain couples TRBV5-4 to TRBJ2-2, with TRBD1 matching 11 bases. V shed 5 bases, J shed 4 bases, and the junction held 4 bases outside the gene matches. The CDR3 length is 15 residues. Germline CDR1 and CDR2: SGHNT and YYREEE (reference sequence). This CDR3 is CASRAGTGGTGELFF. The CDR3 nucleotides read TGTGCCAGCAGGGCCGGGACAGGGGGCACCGGGGAGCTGTTTTTT.

The rearrangement uses TRBV6-5 and TRBJ2-3, with 9 bases aligning to TRBD2. J lost 4 bases, V lost 3 bases, and 5 bases had no gene match. Germline V lookup: CDR1 MNHEY, CDR2 SVGAGI. The CDR3 sequence is 15 residues long. The CDR3 DNA sequence: TGTGCCAGCAGTTATGCGGGAGGGCCATCAGATACGCAGTATTTT. Protein: CASSYAGGPSDTQYF.

The V call is TRBV5-6, the J call TRBJ1-6, with TRBD1 identical over 9 bases. Per the germline V gene, CDR1 is SGHDT and CDR2 is YYEEEE. J gave up 9 bases and V 4 bases, and 8 bases lay outside the gene matches. The CDR3 has 15 amino acids. CDR3: CASSTGQGRGSPLHF. CDR3 nucleotide sequence: TGTGCCAGCAGCACGGGACAGGGCCGGGGTTCACCCCTCCACTTT.

This CDR3 reads CASRGGQGTEAFF. The CDR3, as DNA: TGTGCCAGCAGGGGAGGACAGGGCACTGAAGCTTTCTTT. The V and J genes are TRBV6-5 and TRBJ1-1, with TRBD1 matching 8 bases. Looked up from germline, CDR1 is MNHEY and CDR2 is SVGAGI. The trim removed 6 bases at V and 4 bases at J, leaving 4 bases unmatched. This CDR3 is 13 amino acids long.

In its sample, this clone was seen once. The gene calls are TRBV30 and TRBJ2-5; D call uncertain. V was pared by 0 bases and J by 1 base, with 15 bases between. The germline gives CDR1 GTSNPN, CDR2 SVGIG (reference sequence). The CDR3 sequence is 16 residues long. CDR3 region: CAWSVRGVIGQETQYF. The CDR3 region has the DNA TGTGCCTGGAGTGTACGTGGAGTTATCGGCCAAGAGACCCAGTACTTC.

The rearrangement joins TRBV10-3 to TRBJ2-7, with 8 bases aligning to TRBD1. The J segment lost 1 base and the V segment lost 7 bases, leaving 6 bases of the junction unmatched. Germline loops: CDR1 ENHRY, CDR2 SYGVKD. This CDR3 has 14 residues. The CDR3 loop is CAIKTDRESYEQYF. CDR3 nucleotide sequence: TGTGCCATCAAGACGGACAGGGAATCCTACGAGCAGTACTTC.

In this sample, this clone turned up once. DNA of the CDR3: TGTGCCAGCAGCTTGCGGGTTTTGGTTAACACTGAAGCTTTCTTT. Translating gives CASSLRVLVNTEAFF. The chain joins TRBV7-2 to TRBJ1-1; D remains unclear. This CDR3 is 15 amino acids long. In germline, CDR1 is SGHTA, CDR2 FQGNSA. Trimming pared 3 bases from V and 2 bases from J, leaving 13 bases between.

The chain carries TRBV6-2 or TRBV6-3 and TRBJ2-5, with D possibly TRBD1 on 6 matching bases. This CDR3 is 15 amino acids long. The germline gives CDR1 MNHEY, CDR2 SVGEGT. V was shortened by 6 bases and J by 5 bases, with 19 bases between the two germline ends. This CDR3 reads CASSPYQSTGETQYF. As DNA, the CDR3 is TGTGCCAGCAGCCCCTATCAAAGCACAGGGGAGACCCAGTACTTC.

In nucleotides, the CDR3 is TGTGCCAGCAGTGATTGGTTGGGGGGAAGCAATCAGCCCCAGCATTTT. Translation gives CASSDWLGGSNQPQHF. The genes are TRBV6-1 and TRBJ1-5, with a possible D match to TRBD1 (5 bases). CDR1 MNHNS and CDR2 SASEGT come from the germline V gene. The V end lost 3 bases, the J end lost 1 base, and 13 bases lay between the germline ends. The CDR3 contains 16 residues.

The genes are TRBV6-2 or TRBV6-3 and TRBJ1-4; possibly TRBD1 for D (6 bases). Germline assignment: CDR1 MNHEY and CDR2 SVGEGT. V shed 5 bases and J shed 6 bases, with 16 bases lying between them. The CDR3 covers 15 residues. The chain's CDR3 is CASSHTGQEDEKLFF. The CDR3 DNA reads TGTGCCAGCAGTCATACAGGGCAGGAGGATGAAAAACTGTTTTTT.

The CDR3 loop reads CASSNSGMTYNEQFF. DNA for the CDR3: TGTGCCAGCAGTAATTCAGGGATGACCTACAATGAGCAGTTCTTC. The V and J genes are TRBV2 and TRBJ2-1, with D perhaps matching TRBD1 (5 bases). The length of the CDR3 is 15 residues. V lost 5 bases and J lost 2, with 13 bases in between. CDR1 and CDR2 from the germline V gene are SNHLY and FYNNEI.

The rearrangement links TRBV5-1 to TRBJ1-2; a possible D gene is TRBD1 (5 bases). The CDR3 spans 17 residues. Germline values: CDR1 SGHRS, CDR2 YFSETQ. V lost 4 bases and J lost 3, with 22 bases in between. Here the CDR3 reads CASSNDPLTDLDYGYTF. CDR3 nucleotides: TGCGCCAGCAGCAATGACCCCCTGACAGACCTAGACTATGGCTACACCTTC.

This chain connects TRBV4-3 to TRBJ1-2, with 9 bases aligning to TRBD1. The J segment lost 8 bases and the V segment lost 0 bases, leaving 13 bases of the junction unmatched. CDR1 LGHNA and CDR2 YSLEER come from the germline V gene. The CDR3 sequence is 17 residues long. The CDR3 DNA reads as TGCGCCAGCAGCCAAGATAAGGGACAGGGTATAACTCTCGGCTACACCTTC. It yields the protein CASSQDKGQGITLGYTF.

The chain carries TRBV11-1 and TRBJ1-2; tentative D call: TRBD1 (6 bases). The CDR3 has 13 amino acids. V lost 2 bases to trimming and J lost 7 bases, with 11 bases between them. CDR1 and CDR2 from the germline V gene are SGHAT and FQDESV (reference sequence). This chain's CDR3 is CASSLNREGGYTF. CDR3 nucleotides: TGTGCCAGCAGCTTAAACAGGGAGGGTGGCTACACCTTC.

The count of this clone is one. The chain is built from TRBV2 and TRBJ2-7; TRBD1 matches 7 bases. The germline CDR1 and CDR2 sequences are SNHLY and FYNNEI. The CDR3 sequence is 16 residues long. Trimming at V came to 5 bases and at J to 2 bases, leaving 12 bases not matched to a gene. Written as DNA, the CDR3 is TGTGCCAGCAGTCCCCGACAGGGTCTTTTACCCTACGAGCAGTACTTC. It is translated as CASSPRQGLLPYEQYF.

The J gene is TRBJ2-7, the V gene TRBV25-1, with TRBD2 matching 11 bases. CDR1 MGHDK and CDR2 SYGVNS come from the germline V gene. The trim removed 5 bases at V and 0 bases at J, leaving 12 bases unmatched. CDR3 length equals 18 residues. The CDR3 DNA reads TGTGCCAGCAGTCCACTAATCGGGACTAGCGGTAGCTCCTACGAGCAGTACTTC. Translating gives CASSPLIGTSGSSYEQYF.

The chain is built from TRBV28 and TRBJ1-4; D possibly corresponds to TRBD1 (6 bases). V lost 10 bases and J 6 bases, leaving 15 bases between the germline ends. CDR3 length: 13 residues. Germline V gene lookup returns CDR1 MDHEN and CDR2 SYDVKM. The CDR3 is CATYRVGDEKLFF. The CDR3 DNA reads as TGTGCCACCTACAGGGTAGGGGATGAAAAACTGTTTTTT.